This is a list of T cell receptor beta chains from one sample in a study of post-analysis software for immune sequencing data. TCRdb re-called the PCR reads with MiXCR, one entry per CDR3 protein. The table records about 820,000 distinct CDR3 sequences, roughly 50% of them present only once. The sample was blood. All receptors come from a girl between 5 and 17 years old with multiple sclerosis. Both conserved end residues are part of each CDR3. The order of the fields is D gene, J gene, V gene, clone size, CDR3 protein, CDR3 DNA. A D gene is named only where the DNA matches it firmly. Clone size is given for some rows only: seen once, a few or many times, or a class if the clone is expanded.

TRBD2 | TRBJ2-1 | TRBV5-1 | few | CASSLNSGTSGYNEQFF | TGCGCCAGCAGCTTAAACTCCGGGACTAGCGGCTACAATGAGCAGTTCTTC
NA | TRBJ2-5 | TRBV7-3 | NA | CASSLTAMGQPDGETQYF | TGTGCCAGCAGCTTAACGGCGATGGGGCAGCCCGATGGAGAGACCCAGTACTTC
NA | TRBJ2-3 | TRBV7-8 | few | CASSLVVLAEISTDTQYF | TGTGCCAGCAGCTTAGTGGTTTTAGCGGAGATTAGCACAGATACGCAGTATTTT
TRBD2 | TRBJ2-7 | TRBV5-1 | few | CASSYTSGMTYEQYF | TGCGCCAGCAGCTACACTAGCGGGATGACCTACGAGCAGTACTTC
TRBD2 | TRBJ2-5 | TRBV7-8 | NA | CASSFSGGIQETQYF | TGTGCCAGCAGCTTTAGCGGGGGGATCCAAGAGACCCAGTACTTC
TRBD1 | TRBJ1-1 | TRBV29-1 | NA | CSVEDWGQGASEAFF | TGCAGCGTTGAAGATTGGGGACAGGGGGCATCTGAAGCTTTCTTT
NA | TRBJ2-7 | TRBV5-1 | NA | CASSLLLGQGSYNEQYF | TGCGCCAGCAGCTTGCTTTTAGGGCAGGGCTCCTACAATGAGCAGTACTTC
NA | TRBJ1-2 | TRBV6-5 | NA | CASSYSTGTNGYTF | TGTGCCAGCAGTTACTCCACAGGGACTAATGGCTACACCTTC
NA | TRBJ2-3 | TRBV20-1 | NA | CSARPGAADTQYF | TGCAGTGCTAGACCGGGTGCTGCAGATACGCAGTATTTT
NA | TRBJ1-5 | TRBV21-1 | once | CASSKGPWITNQPQHF | TGTGCCAGCAGCAAGGGGCCCTGGATAACCAATCAGCCCCAGCATTTT
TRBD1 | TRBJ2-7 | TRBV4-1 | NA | CASSQRQGFVYEQYF | TGCGCCAGCAGCCAGAGACAGGGGTTCGTGTACGAGCAGTACTTC
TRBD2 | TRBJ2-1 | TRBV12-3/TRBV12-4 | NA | CASSSPPSGRNNEQFF | TGTGCCAGCAGTTCCCCCCCCAGCGGGAGGAACAATGAGCAGTTCTTC
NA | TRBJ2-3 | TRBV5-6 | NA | CASSLFDTQYF | TGTGCCAGCAGCTTGTTTGATACGCAGTATTTT
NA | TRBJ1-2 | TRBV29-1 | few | CSVQEANYGYTF | TGCAGCGTTCAAGAGGCTAACTATGGCTACACCTTC
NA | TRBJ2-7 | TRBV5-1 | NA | CASSLASGAPYEQYF | TGCGCCAGCAGCTTGGCCTCCGGCGCTCCCTACGAGCAGTACTTC
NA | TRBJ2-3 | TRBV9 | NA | CASSAFGGRETDTQYF | TGTGCCAGCAGCGCGTTCGGCGGCAGAGAGACAGATACGCAGTATTTT
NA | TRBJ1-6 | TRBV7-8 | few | CASSLVVGTVQNYNSPLHF | TGTGCCAGCAGCTTAGTGGTGGGGACGGTGCAAAACTATAATTCACCCCTCCACTTT
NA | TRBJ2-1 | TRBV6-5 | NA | CASSYGVLQFF | TGTGCCAGCAGTTACGGAGTACTGCAGTTCTTC
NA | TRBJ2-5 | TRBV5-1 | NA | CASQLASTREQETQYF | TGCGCCAGCCAGTTGGCCTCGACGAGGGAGCAAGAGACCCAGTACTTC
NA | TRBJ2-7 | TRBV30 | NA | CAHGPGSEQYF | TGTGCCCATGGGCCTGGCAGCGAGCAGTACTTC
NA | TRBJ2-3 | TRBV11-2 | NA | CASSVNPSSTDTQYF | TGTGCCAGCAGCGTGAACCCCTCTAGCACAGATACGCAGTATTTT
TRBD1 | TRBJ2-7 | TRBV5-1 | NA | CASSFHTGDLYEQYF | TGCGCCAGCAGCTTTCATACAGGGGACCTCTACGAGCAGTACTTC
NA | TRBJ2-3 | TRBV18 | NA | CASSPPAGDTQYF | TGTGCCAGCAGCCCTCCGGCAGGCGATACGCAGTATTTT
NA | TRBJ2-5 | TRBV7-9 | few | CASSLFGGGETQYF | TGTGCCAGCAGCTTATTCGGGGGTGGAGAGACCCAGTACTTC
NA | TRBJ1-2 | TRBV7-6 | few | CASSLGTEDNYGYTF | TGTGCCAGCAGCTTAGGGACAGAGGATAACTATGGCTACACCTTC
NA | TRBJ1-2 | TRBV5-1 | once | CASSWEAATYGYTF | TGCGCCAGCAGCTGGGAAGCGGCCACCTATGGCTACACCTTC
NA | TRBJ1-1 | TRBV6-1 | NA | CASSESTLNTEAFF | TGTGCCAGCAGTGAATCTACTCTGAACACTGAAGCTTTCTTT
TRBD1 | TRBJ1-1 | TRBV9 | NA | CASSHPGGRGTEAFF | TGTGCCAGCAGCCATCCAGGGGGAAGGGGCACTGAAGCTTTCTTT
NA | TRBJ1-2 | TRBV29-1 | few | CSVEDHSQGLNYGYTF | TGCAGCGTTGAAGATCATAGTCAGGGTCTGAACTATGGCTACACCTTC
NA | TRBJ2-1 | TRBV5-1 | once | CASSLAGQTLWNEQFF | TGCGCCAGCAGCTTGGCTGGACAGACCCTCTGGAATGAGCAGTTCTTC
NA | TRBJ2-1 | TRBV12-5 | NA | CASGSSLAVGETQFF | TGTGCTAGTGGTTCATCACTAGCCGTGGGGGAGACCCAGTTCTTC
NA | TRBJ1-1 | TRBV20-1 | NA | CSASIKKGEAFF | TGCAGTGCTAGTATTAAAAAGGGTGAAGCTTTCTTT
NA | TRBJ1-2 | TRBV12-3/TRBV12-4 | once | CASSSPPGGYTF | TGTGCCAGCAGTTCCCCACCTGGGGGCTACACCTTC
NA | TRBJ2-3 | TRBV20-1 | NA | CSAPRGAATDTQYF | TGCAGTGCCCCTCGAGGAGCGGCCACAGATACGCAGTATTTT
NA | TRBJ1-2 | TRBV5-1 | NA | CASSLDRQTRGYTF | TGCGCCAGCAGCTTGGATAGACAGACGAGGGGCTACACCTTC
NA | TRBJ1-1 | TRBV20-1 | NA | CSADNRNTEAFF | TGCAGTGCTGACAACCGAAACACTGAAGCTTTCTTT
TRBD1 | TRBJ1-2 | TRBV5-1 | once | CASGGQEPDYGYTF | TGCGCCAGCGGGGGACAGGAACCCGACTATGGCTACACCTTC
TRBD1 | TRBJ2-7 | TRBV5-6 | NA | CASSPGTGTTGEYF | TGTGCCAGCAGCCCTGGGACAGGGACTACCGGAGAGTACTTC
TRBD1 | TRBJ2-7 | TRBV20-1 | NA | CSAKGGQGFSYEQYF | TGCAGTGCCAAGGGTGGACAGGGTTTTTCCTACGAGCAGTACTTC
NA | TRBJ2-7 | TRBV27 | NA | CASSFRGALSGEQYF | TGTGCCAGCAGTTTCCGGGGGGCCCTTAGTGGAGAGCAGTACTTC
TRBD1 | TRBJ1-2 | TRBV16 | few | CASSHTTGTSYGYTF | TGTGCCAGCAGCCATACGACAGGGACCAGTTATGGCTACACCTTC
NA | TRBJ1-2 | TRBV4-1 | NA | CASSQVLAYGYTF | TGCGCCAGCAGCCAAGTGTTGGCCTATGGCTACACCTTC
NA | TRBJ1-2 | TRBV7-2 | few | CASSPGTFYGYTF | TGTGCCAGCAGCCCGGGGACTTTCTATGGCTACACCTTC
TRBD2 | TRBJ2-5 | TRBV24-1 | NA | CATSAGGQLRGTQYF | TGTGCCACCAGTGCGGGGGGGCAATTGAGGGGGACCCAGTACTTC
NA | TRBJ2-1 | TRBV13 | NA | CASSQEVGTSSYNEQFF | TGTGCCAGCAGCCAAGAGGTCGGGACATCCTCCTACAATGAGCAGTTCTTC
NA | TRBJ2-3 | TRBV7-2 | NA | CASSLAVLDGPDTQYF | TGTGCCAGCAGCTTAGCGGTACTAGATGGCCCAGATACGCAGTATTTT
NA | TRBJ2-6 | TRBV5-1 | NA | CASSLAGRGVGANVLTF | TGCGCCAGCAGCTTGGCCGGCAGAGGGGTTGGGGCCAACGTCCTGACTTTC
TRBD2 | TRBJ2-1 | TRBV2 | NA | CASRALAGESNEQFF | TGTGCCAGCAGAGCACTAGCGGGAGAAAGCAATGAGCAGTTCTTC
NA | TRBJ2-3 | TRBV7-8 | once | CASSSAGRAAPYTQYF | TGTGCCAGCAGCTCCGCGGGTAGGGCAGCCCCATATACGCAGTATTTT
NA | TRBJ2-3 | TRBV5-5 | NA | CASSLRSHQGTDTQYF | TGTGCCAGCAGCTTGAGGTCTCATCAAGGGACAGATACGCAGTATTTT
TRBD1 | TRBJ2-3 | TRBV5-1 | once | CASSPWTGGAADTQYF | TGCGCCAGCAGCCCCTGGACAGGGGGCGCAGCAGATACGCAGTATTTT
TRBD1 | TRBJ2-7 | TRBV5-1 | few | CASSPHGTGPYEQYF | TGCGCCAGCAGCCCACATGGGACAGGGCCCTACGAGCAGTACTTC
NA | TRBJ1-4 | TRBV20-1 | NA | CSASLKNEKLFF | TGCAGTGCTAGTCTGAAGAATGAAAAACTGTTTTTT
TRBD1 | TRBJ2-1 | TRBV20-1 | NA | CSAVTGTAYNEQFF | TGCAGTGCAGTAACCGGGACAGCGTACAATGAGCAGTTCTTC
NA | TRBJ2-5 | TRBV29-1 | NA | CSATVGGRRETQYF | TGCAGCGCAACCGTCGGGGGCCGACGGGAGACCCAGTACTTC
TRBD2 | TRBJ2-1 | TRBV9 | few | CASSLGLDEQFF | TGTGCCAGCAGCTTAGGACTAGATGAGCAGTTCTTC
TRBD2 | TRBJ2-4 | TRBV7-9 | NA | CASRISGNKNIQYF | TGTGCCAGCAGAATCAGCGGGAACAAAAACATTCAGTACTTC